This is a list of T cell receptor beta chains from one sample in a study of beta chain features in type 1 diabetes. Sequenced by immunoSEQ multiplex PCR; TCRdb stores in-frame clones only, minus some. The table records approximately 600,000 clones, 12% of them present only once. Sequenced: naive CD4+ T cells from blood. These receptors all come from a man aged 25-40 years with type 1 diabetes. The CDR3 runs from the conserved cysteine through the conserved F or W. D genes are given only for firm matches. Only some rows state a clone size, as once, few, many or a class for expanded clones.

d_call clone_size j_call v_call cdr3_aa cdr3_nt
TRBD2 - TRBJ2-1 TRBV28 CASSLGGVTYNEQFF TGTGCCAGCAGTTTAGGGGGGGTAACGTACAATGAGCAGTTCTTC
- few TRBJ1-5 TRBV28 CASSDYRVNQPQHF TGTGCCAGCTCCGACTACAGGGTCAATCAGCCCCAGCATTTT
TRBD1 few TRBJ1-4 TRBV7-9 CASSRGQENEKLFF TGTGCCAGCAGCCGGGGACAGGAGAATGAAAAACTGTTTTTT
TRBD1 - TRBJ2-7 TRBV10-3 CAISRQGSDEQYF TGTGCCATCAGCAGACAGGGGAGCGACGAGCAGTACTTC
- - TRBJ2-1 TRBV14 CASSPDDRSSYNEQFF TGTGCCAGCAGCCCAGACGACAGGAGCTCCTACAATGAGCAGTTCTTC
TRBD2 few TRBJ2-4 TRBV30 CAAGTSGGANIQYF TGTGCCGCCGGGACTAGCGGGGGGGCCAACATTCAGTACTTC
TRBD1 few TRBJ1-2 TRBV20-1 CSAPTATGGPF TGCAGTGCCCCTACGGCGACAGGGGGCCCCTTC
- - TRBJ2-2 TRBV4-3 CASSQGLGPGELFF TGCGCCAGCAGCCAAGGTTTGGGGCCCGGGGAGCTGTTTTTT
TRBD1 - TRBJ2-7 TRBV7-9 CASSFGGQVYEQYF TGTGCCAGCAGTTTCGGGGGACAGGTTTACGAGCAGTACTTC
- once TRBJ2-5 TRBV28 CASSFLAETQYF TGTGCCAGCAGTTTTCTAGCGGAGACCCAGTACTTC
- - TRBJ2-7 TRBV9 CASSASYREIYEQYF TGTGCCAGCAGCGCTTCTTACAGGGAAATCTACGAGCAGTACTTC
- few TRBJ2-3 TRBV18 CASEGTDTQYF TGTGCCAGCGAAGGGACAGATACGCAGTATTTT
- - TRBJ1-4 TRBV4-3 CASRSWAATTNEKLFF TGCGCCAGCCGGTCGTGGGCCGCTACAACTAATGAAAAACTGTTTTTT
TRBD1 - TRBJ1-2 TRBV7-2 CASSSQGSVYGYTF TGTGCCAGCAGCTCACAGGGGTCGGTCTATGGCTACACCTTC
TRBD2 few TRBJ2-1 TRBV5-1 CATERGGEQFF TGCGCCACTGAGCGGGGTGGTGAGCAGTTCTTC
TRBD2 - TRBJ2-3 TRBV11-3 CASSLVGGGGTDTQYF TGTGCCAGCAGCTTAGTTGGCGGGGGGGGCACAGATACGCAGTATTTT
TRBD2 - TRBJ2-7 TRBV4-2 CASSNTAGGSYEQYF TGTGCCAGCAGCAATACGGCGGGAGGCTCCTACGAGCAGTACTTC
- - TRBJ1-2 TRBV29-1 CSVDFGQGSAGYTF TGCAGCGTTGATTTTGGCCAGGGGTCGGCTGGCTACACCTTC
- few TRBJ1-4 TRBV10-3 CATAGGINEKLFF TGTGCCACGGCCGGGGGCATTAATGAAAAACTGTTTTTT
- few TRBJ1-2 TRBV7-9 CASSLDEGLYGYTF TGTGCCAGCAGCTTAGACGAGGGCCTCTATGGCTACACCTTC
TRBD1 - TRBJ2-7 TRBV30 CAWSGTGYEQYF TGTGCCTGGAGTGGGACAGGCTACGAGCAGTACTTC
- few TRBJ2-5 TRBV7-9 CASSLYVVERETQYF TGTGCCAGCAGCTTATACGTCGTCGAAAGAGAGACCCAGTACTTC
TRBD2 few TRBJ2-5 TRBV6-6 CASSYIGGLETQYF TGTGCCAGCAGTTACATCGGGGGGTTGGAGACCCAGTACTTC
TRBD1 - TRBJ2-1 TRBV18 CASSPQTGTENNEQFF TGTGCCAGCTCACCGCAGACAGGGACAGAGAACAATGAGCAGTTCTTC
- - TRBJ2-7 TRBV10-2 CASSPTGQTYEQYF TGCGCCAGCAGTCCTACAGGCCAGACCTACGAGCAGTACTTC
- - TRBJ2-1 TRBV7-3 CASSRIYNEQFF TGTGCCAGCAGCCGGATATACAATGAGCAGTTCTTC
- - TRBJ1-6 TRBV9 CASSVGQGNSPLHF TGTGCCAGCAGCGTAGGTCAGGGGAATTCACCCCTCCACTTT
- few TRBJ2-6 TRBV28 CASITKGTAGANVLTF TGTGCCAGCATCACTAAAGGGACTGCTGGGGCCAACGTCCTGACTTTC
TRBD1 - TRBJ1-5 TRBV9 CASSAGQFGQPQHF TGTGCCAGCAGCGCGGGACAGTTCGGGCAGCCCCAGCATTTT
- - TRBJ1-2 TRBV7-2 CASSLGGATF TGTGCCAGCAGCCTCGGCGGGGCCACCTTC
- - TRBJ1-5 TRBV5-1 CASSLYPLQPQHF TGCGCCAGCAGCTTGTACCCTTTGCAGCCCCAGCATTTT
- - TRBJ2-1 TRBV5-6 CASSGDHGGSNEQFF TGTGCCAGCAGCGGTGACCACGGGGGTTCGAATGAGCAGTTCTTC
- - TRBJ2-7 TRBV5-1 CASSSPGGPSYEQYF TGCGCCAGCAGCTCCCCCGGGGGTCCCTCCTACGAGCAGTACTTC
TRBD1 - TRBJ1-1 TRBV6-6 CASSPRTGENTEAFF TGTGCCAGCAGTCCCCGGACAGGGGAGAACACTGAAGCTTTCTTT
TRBD1 few TRBJ2-5 TRBV7-9 CASRRGQGETQYF TGTGCCAGCAGAAGGGGACAGGGGGAGACCCAGTACTTC
TRBD1 - TRBJ2-3 TRBV5-1 CASSEGGDGDTQYF TGCGCCAGCAGCGAAGGGGGCGATGGAGATACGCAGTATTTT
- - TRBJ2-3 TRBV5-1 CASSLGQLTDTQYF TGCGCCAGCAGCTTGGGACAGCTCACAGATACGCAGTATTTT
- - TRBJ1-6 TRBV5-4 CASSPGPGPNSPLHF TGTGCCAGCAGTCCAGGGCCAGGCCCAAATTCACCCCTCCACTTT
TRBD2 few TRBJ2-3 TRBV25-1 CASGFAGGTDTQYF TGTGCCAGTGGGTTCGCGGGGGGCACAGATACGCAGTATTTT
- - TRBJ2-3 TRBV2 CASSELTSDTQYF TGTGCCAGCAGTGAGTTAACTTCAGATACGCAGTATTTT
- few TRBJ2-3 TRBV9 CASSVEASRSTDTQYF TGTGCCAGCAGCGTAGAGGCTAGCAGGTCTACAGATACGCAGTATTTT
- few TRBJ1-2 TRBV5-1 CASSLNTNYGYTF TGCGCCAGCAGCTTGAATACCAACTATGGCTACACCTTC
TRBD1 - TRBJ1-2 TRBV28 CASTQGALFKGYTF TGTGCCAGCACTCAGGGGGCCCTCTTTAAGGGCTACACCTTC
TRBD1 - TRBJ2-5 TRBV5-4 CASSLANRGQETQYF TGTGCCAGCAGCTTGGCCAACAGGGGGCAAGAGACCCAGTACTTC
- - TRBJ2-5 TRBV18 CASSPEQETQYF TGTGCCAGCTCACCAGAACAAGAGACCCAGTACTTC
TRBD1 - TRBJ2-2 TRBV9 CASSAQGYTGELFF TGTGCCAGCAGCGCACAGGGGTATACCGGGGAGCTGTTTTTT